These 21 T cell receptor beta chains were sequenced from one sample in a study of cytomegalovirus exposure and HLA in healthy donors. Researchers ran the PCR with 60 Vbeta and 13 Jbeta primers. The method was immunoSEQ multiplex PCR; TCRdb's version includes in-frame clones alone and lacks a portion of them. The sample lists roughly 180,000 clones, approximately 80% occurring once. Sequencing input: PBMCs. These receptors came from a young man in good health and CMV-seronegative.

The rearrangement links TRBV4-1 to TRBJ2-7, with a possible D match to TRBD1 (6 bases). CDR3 size: 14 residues. Germline V gene data show CDR1 as MGHRA and CDR2 as YSYEKL. V was trimmed by 3 bases and J by 3 bases, leaving 12 bases between them. CDR3 amino acids: CASSQRDTGYEQYF. The CDR3 DNA is TGCGCCAGCAGCCAGAGGGACACAGGCTACGAGCAGTACTTC.

CDR3 DNA: TGTGCCTGGGGCGAGGGGTTGGGACAGGGGGCTGGAACTGAAGCTTTCTTT. This codes for CAWGEGLGQGAGTEAFF. The genes are TRBV30 and TRBJ1-1; 12 bases agree with TRBD1. CDR3 size: 17 residues. After removal of 5 bases from V and 5 bases from J, the junction contained 15 bases not matched to a gene. Germline CDR1 and CDR2: GTSNPN and SVGIG (reference sequence).

V and J are TRBV2 and TRBJ1-5, with TRBD1 matching 7 bases. This CDR3 comprises 14 residues. Germline CDR1 SNHLY, CDR2 FYNNEI. V trimming: 6 bases; J trimming: 0 bases; junction bases outside the gene matches: 2. The CDR3 loop reads CASRGQPSNQPQHF. The DNA for the CDR3 is TGTGCCAGCAGGGGACAGCCTAGCAATCAGCCCCAGCATTTT. The complete variable domain, with remaining parts taken from reference TRBV2 and TRBJ1-5, reads EPEVTQTPSHQVTQMGQEVILRCVPISNHLYFYWYRQILGQKVEFLVSFYNNEISEKSEIFDDQFSVERPDGSNFTLKIRSTKLEDSAMYFCASRGQPSNQPQHFGDGTRLSIL.

The rearrangement links TRBV4-1 to TRBJ1-2; TRBD1 matches at 7 bases. V lost 0 bases, J lost 6 bases, and 4 bases stayed unmatched. Per germline, CDR1 MGHRA and CDR2 YSYEKL. This CDR3 comprises 14 residues. CDR3 nucleotide sequence: TGCGCCAGCAGCCAAGAGACAGGGAGAAATGGCTACACCTTC. It encodes CASSQETGRNGYTF.

Regarding this clone: One end of the junction does not line up with germline, which may come from a read error. V gene TRBV7-9 combines with J gene TRBJ2-7, with TRBD1 identical over 8 bases. Germline V CDR1 and CDR2: SEHNR, FQNEAQ (reference sequence). CDR3 size: 12 residues. DNA of the CDR3: TGTGCCAGCAGCTTAGGGACAGGGAACCTTGACTTC. Protein product: CASSLGTGNLDF.

The chain is built from TRBV5-3 and TRBJ1-4; TRBD1 agrees at 9 bases. TRBV5-3 is treated as an ORF (open reading frame) with a function not yet certain. The V segment lost 4 bases and the J segment 8 bases; nucleotides outside the gene matches: 9. There are 15 residues in the CDR3. This chain's CDR3 is CARSSKGQGGEKLFF. The CDR3 DNA sequence: TGTGCCAGAAGCAGTAAGGGACAGGGAGGAGAAAAACTGTTTTTT.

The V and J genes are TRBV30 and TRBJ1-2; 7 nucleotides line up with TRBD1. The CDR3 length is 12 residues. The V gene end was trimmed by 7 bases and the J gene end by 7 bases; junction bases not matched to a gene: 9. The germline V gene encodes CDR1 GTSNPN and CDR2 SVGIG (reference sequence). CDR3 amino acids: CASPQGGRGYTF. The CDR3 coding sequence is TGTGCCTCCCCCCAGGGGGGACGTGGCTACACCTTC.

A note on this clone: One end of the junction does not line up with germline, which may come from a read error. The rearrangement links TRBV7-7 to TRBJ1-1; possibly TRBD1 for D (6 bases). The CDR3 length is 12 residues. Germline V CDR1 and CDR2: SSHAT, FNYEAQ (reference sequence). The CDR3 loop is CASSLARGEAFF. The CDR3 region has the DNA TGTGCTAGCAGCTTAGCGAGGGGGGAAGCTTTCTTT.

The rearrangement joins TRBV30 to TRBJ2-7; 8 bases line up with TRBD1. The CDR3 runs 12 residues. CDR1 and CDR2 from the germline V gene are GTSNPN and SVGIG (reference sequence). With V trimmed by 7 bases and J by 5 bases, 7 bases remained unmatched. Here the CDR3 DNA reads TGTGCCTTGGACAGGGATGGGGACGAGCAGTACTTC. It codes for CALDRDGDEQYF.

The J gene is TRBJ1-3, the V gene TRBV9; TRBD1 matches 8 bases. Trimming took 0 bases from V and 4 from J; bases not matched to a gene: 12. The CDR3 spans 18 residues. CDR1 and CDR2 from the germline V gene are SGDLS and YYNGEE. The CDR3 coding sequence is TGTGCCAGCAGCGTAGAGTATGAAGGCAGGGGGCTCGGAAACACCATATATTTT. It codes for CASSVEYEGRGLGNTIYF.

The chain employs TRBV5-1 and TRBJ1-4, with D possibly TRBD1 on 6 matching bases. CDR3 size: 15 residues. The germline V gene encodes CDR1 SGHRS and CDR2 YFSETQ. V lost 4 bases and J 3 bases, leaving 13 bases between the germline ends. The CDR3 DNA follows: TGCGCCAGCAGCACCACAGGGTTCTCTAATGAAAAACTGTTTTTT. Its translation is CASSTTGFSNEKLFF. The full variable domain, in which reference TRBV5-1 and TRBJ1-4 provide the parts outside the CDR3, is KAGVTQTPRYLIKTRGQQVTLSCSPISGHRSVSWYQQTPGQGLQFLFEYFSETQRNKGNFPGRFSGRQFSNSRSEMNVSTLELGDSALYLCASSTTGFSNEKLFFGSGTQLSVL.

The gene calls are TRBV2 and TRBJ2-7, with 9 bases identical to TRBD1. Germline CDR1 reads SNHLY; CDR2 reads FYNNEI. This CDR3 region has 18 residues. J was trimmed by 3 bases and V by 2 bases; bases with no gene match: 14. For the CDR3, the DNA is TGTGCCAGCAGTGAATTACAGGGGGCTATTGAGGTGGACTACGAGCAGTACTTC. Translating gives CASSELQGAIEVDYEQYF. Together with reference TRBV2 and TRBJ2-7, the CDR3 gives the full variable domain: EPEVTQTPSHQVTQMGQEVILRCVPISNHLYFYWYRQILGQKVEFLVSFYNNEISEKSEIFDDQFSVERPDGSNFTLKIRSTKLEDSAMYFCASSELQGAIEVDYEQYFGPGTRLTVT.

The chain is built from TRBV6-4 and TRBJ2-3; 11 nucleotides line up with TRBD2. J gave up 2 bases and V 6 bases, and 16 bases lay outside the gene matches. The length of the CDR3 is 19 residues. Germline V gives CDR1 MRHNA, CDR2 SNTAGT. The CDR3 bases are TGTGCCAGCAGCCCCAGAACTAGCGGGGGATTCCCATTCACAGATACGCAGTATTTT. This encodes CASSPRTSGGFPFTDTQYF.

This clone was seen a few times. This chain uses TRBV7-2 with TRBJ2-7, with a weak D call TRBD2 (5 bases). The germline CDR1 and CDR2 sequences are SGHTA and FQGNSA. The CDR3 loop spans 12 amino acids. Trimming cost V 1 base and J 9 bases, with 10 bases left between them. CDR3 in amino acids: CASSLDSRVQYF. The CDR3, as DNA: TGTGCCAGCAGCTTAGATTCGAGGGTGCAGTACTTC.

The rearrangement uses TRBV10-3 and TRBJ1-1, with D maybe TRBD1 (6 bases). Germline CDR1 reads ENHRY; CDR2 reads SYGVKD. V lost 4 bases and J lost 0, with 12 bases in between. This CDR3 has 15 residues. CDR3 coding DNA: TGTGCCATCAGTGTCAGTGGGGGCATGAACACTGAAGCTTTCTTT. Amino acid sequence: CAISVSGGMNTEAFF.

The DNA for the CDR3 is TGTGCCAGTACCACTGGGGAGGGAAGCCAGCCCCAGCATTTT. Translation gives CASTTGEGSQPQHF. The rearrangement uses TRBV19 and TRBJ1-5, with D hard to call. Germline V lookup: CDR1 LNHDA, CDR2 SQIVND (reference sequence). V was cut by 7 bases and J by 7 bases, with 17 bases left in between. The CDR3 has 14 amino acids.

The chain carries TRBV7-9 and TRBJ1-1; 7 bases agree with TRBD1. Germline assignment: CDR1 SEHNR and CDR2 FQNEAQ (reference sequence). V trimming: 10 bases; J trimming: 1 base; junction bases outside the gene matches: 6. CDR3 length equals 13 residues. CDR3 DNA: TGTGCCACCATGGGACAGCCGAACACTGAAGCTTTCTTT. This gives the protein CATMGQPNTEAFF.

The rearrangement uses TRBV5-5 and TRBJ2-2; TRBD1 might be the D (6 bases). This CDR3 contains 16 residues. In germline, CDR1 is SGHKS, CDR2 YYEKEE (reference sequence). Trimming stripped 2 bases from V and 2 bases from J, with 13 bases between. In DNA form, the CDR3 reads TGTGCCAGCAGCTTCCCGGGACACACAAACACCGGGGAGCTGTTTTTT. Translated, it gives CASSFPGHTNTGELFF.

The chain has TRBV25-1 and TRBJ2-7, with 7 bases fitting TRBD1. The CDR3 consists of 15 residues. V lost 3 bases, J lost 1 base, and 6 bases stayed unmatched. From germline, CDR1 is MGHDK and CDR2 SYGVNS. In nucleotides, the CDR3 is TGTGCCAGCAGTGAGAGTAGGACAGGTTCCTACGAGCAGTACTTC. Amino acid sequence: CASSESRTGSYEQYF.

V is TRBV6-5 and J is TRBJ2-2, with TRBD2 matching 7 bases. This CDR3 is built from 16 residues. The V and J ends lost 0 bases and 3 bases, in that order; junction bases with no gene match: 4. CDR1 is MNHEY and CDR2 is SVGAGI in the germline V gene. The CDR3 loop reads CASSYSGAGDTGELFF. The CDR3 nucleotides are TGTGCCAGCAGTTACTCTGGGGCGGGAGACACCGGGGAGCTGTTTTTT.

CDR3 DNA: TGTGCCAGCAGCACCGGACAGCCGGAGACCCAGTACTTC. It yields the protein CASSTGQPETQYF. The chain links TRBV7-2 to TRBJ2-5; the D gene is possibly TRBD1 (6 bases). The CDR3 consists of 13 residues. V was trimmed by 5 bases and J by 5 bases, leaving 12 bases between them. Germline V gene data show CDR1 as SGHTA and CDR2 as FQGNSA. The variable domain in full, with the rest retrieved from reference TRBV7-2 and TRBJ2-5, is GAGVSQSPSNKVTEKGKDVELRCDPISGHTALYWYRQSLGQGLEFLIYFQGNSAPDKSGLPSDRFSAERTGGSVSTLTIQRTQQEDSAVYLCASSTGQPETQYFGPGTRLLVL.